This TCR beta chain appears in the sequencing data of a study of blood T cells in healthy people across ages. Looking at the study overall: Template-switching capture recovered about one barcoded beta molecule per two T cells. Findings of the study overall: Calculation of diversity from one million T cells yielded estimates considered to be underestimates.

Isolated per sample were at least 7 million PBMCs. For the second PCR, which ran for about 6 to 11 cycles, a sample-barcoded 5' primer and a J-beta primer mix were used. TCRdb independently ran MiXCR on the 5' RACE reads; one entry per CDR3 protein. The table includes 540,000 or so distinct CDR3 sequences, roughly 28% detected once. Notes on this clonotype: Antigen specificity is unknown.

The sequenced material came from blood. This clonotype was sampled from a woman aged 70-85 years in good health.

As DNA, the CDR3 is TGTGCCAGCAGCCTCTTAGGGGGATTTCAGAACATTCAGTACTTC. Amino acid sequence: CASSLLGGFQNIQYF. The rearrangement joins TRBV11-2 to TRBJ2-4, with D perhaps matching TRBD1 (6 bases). Germline V gene sequence: CDR1 SGHAT, CDR2 FQNNGV. The CDR3 is 15 residues long. Trimming cost V 5 bases and J 7 bases, with 18 bases left between them.